This TCR beta chain was sequenced during a study of radiation and T cells in renal cell carcinoma. This clone showed up just once. Its antigen is still unknown. The time point is: blood 4 weeks post-SBRT, at nephrectomy. As for treatment: 15 Gy SBRT to primary tumor, nephrectomy 4 weeks later. Nephrectomy followed 15 Gy stereotactic body radiation by 4 weeks. The tumor was a clear cell renal cell carcinoma. Study results and limitations: Without pretreatment biopsies, baseline tumor clonotype presence was undetermined. Top tumor clonotypes rose in blood 2 weeks post-radiation, then contracted.

Germline CDR1 and CDR2: LGHNT and FRNRAP. Trimming took off 5 bases at V and 2 bases at J, with 15 bases between the two ends. The CDR3 length is 16 residues. Repertoires were generated with immunoSEQ multiplex PCR, while TCRdb's copy carries only in-frame clones and drops some. Among around 170,000 clones listed, around 90% were seen once. The origin of this receptor is a woman in her forties or fifties with renal cell carcinoma. Here the sequenced sample was blood, taken from a patient whose treatment included radiotherapy and nephrectomy. This sequence joins TRBV12-5 and TRBJ2-2, with a weak D call TRBD1 (6 bases). In DNA, the CDR3 is TGTGCTAGTGGTGGACAGCCTGGGGTAAACACCGGGGAGCTGTTTTTT. Translating gives CASGGQPGVNTGELFF.